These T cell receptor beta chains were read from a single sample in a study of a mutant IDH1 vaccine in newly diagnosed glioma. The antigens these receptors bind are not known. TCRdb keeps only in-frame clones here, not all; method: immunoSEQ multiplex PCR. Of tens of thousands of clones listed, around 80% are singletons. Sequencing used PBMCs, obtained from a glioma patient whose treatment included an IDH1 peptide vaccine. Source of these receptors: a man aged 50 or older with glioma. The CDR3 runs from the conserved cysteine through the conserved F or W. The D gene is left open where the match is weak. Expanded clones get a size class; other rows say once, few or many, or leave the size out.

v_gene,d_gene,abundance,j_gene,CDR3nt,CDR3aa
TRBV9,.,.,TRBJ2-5,TGTGCCAGCAGCCTTGGGACAACCCAAGAGACCCAGTACTTC,CASSLGTTQETQYF
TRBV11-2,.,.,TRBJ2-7,TGTGCCAGCAGCGACTGGACGAGCTCCTACGAGCAGTACTTC,CASSDWTSSYEQYF
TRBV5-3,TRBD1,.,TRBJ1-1,TGTGCCAGAAGGTTCGGGACAGGGGGGACTGAAGCTTTCTTT,CARRFGTGGTEAFF
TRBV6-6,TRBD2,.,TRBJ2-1,TGTGCCAGCAGTCCGGGACTAGTCGAATATGAGCAGTTCTTC,CASSPGLVEYEQFF
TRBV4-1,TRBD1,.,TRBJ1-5,TGCGCCAGCAGCCGTATCATGGGGACAGGGGATAATCAGCCCCAGCATTTT,CASSRIMGTGDNQPQHF
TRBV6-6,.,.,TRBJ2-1,TGTGCCAGCAGTTACTCAGGGGCCTCCTACAATGAGCAGTTCTTC,CASSYSGASYNEQFF
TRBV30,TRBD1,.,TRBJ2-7,TGTGCCTGGAGTGCCCAGACAGGGAGCAACGAGCAGTACTTC,CAWSAQTGSNEQYF
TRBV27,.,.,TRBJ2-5,TGTGCCAGCAGTTTATCTGCCACAAGATTACAAGAGACCCAGTACTTC,CASSLSATRLQETQYF
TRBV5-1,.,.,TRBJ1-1,TGCGCCAGCAGCTTGGTCATGAACACTGAAGCTTTCTTT,CASSLVMNTEAFF
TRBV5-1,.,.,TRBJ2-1,TGCGCCAGCAGCCTTTCCCCCTACAATGAGCAGTTCTTC,CASSLSPYNEQFF
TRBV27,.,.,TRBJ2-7,TGTGCCAGCAGGCGGGGAAATTCCTACGAGCAGTACTTC,CASRRGNSYEQYF
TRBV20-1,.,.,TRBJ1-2,TGCAGTGCTTCAGGGTCTGGCTACACCTTC,CSASGSGYTF
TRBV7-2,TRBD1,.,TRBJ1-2,TGTGCCAGCAGCTTCCGGGACAGGGGCGGTGGCTACACCTTC,CASSFRDRGGGYTF
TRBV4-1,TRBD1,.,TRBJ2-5,TGCGCCAGCAGCCAAGTAGGGGGCGTGAGTGGGACCCAGTACTTC,CASSQVGGVSGTQYF
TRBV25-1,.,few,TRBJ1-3,TGTGCCACCCGAACAAGGGACTCTGGAAACACCATATATTTT,CATRTRDSGNTIYF
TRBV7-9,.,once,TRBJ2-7,TGTGCCAGCAGCCTAGGGGCCTACGAGCAGTACTTC,CASSLGAYEQYF
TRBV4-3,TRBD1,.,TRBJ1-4,TGCGCCAGCAGCCAAACTGTCGGGACAGCTTTCGGAAAACTGTTTTTT,CASSQTVGTAFGKLFF
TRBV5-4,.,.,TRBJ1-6,TGTGCCAGCAGCCAGGACGGATATGAGAGCTCCTATAATTCACCCCTCCACTTT,CASSQDGYESSYNSPLHF
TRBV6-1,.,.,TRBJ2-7,TGTGCCAGCAGTGAAGCAGGCCTAGCTTGGTACGAGCAGTACTTC,CASSEAGLAWYEQYF
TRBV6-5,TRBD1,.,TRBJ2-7,TGTGCCAGCAACGGGATGGACAGGGGACTTCAGTACTTC,CASNGMDRGLQYF
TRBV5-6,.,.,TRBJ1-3,TGTGCCTGCTACAGGCGGTCTGGAAACACCATATATTTT,CACYRRSGNTIYF
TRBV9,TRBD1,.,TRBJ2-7,TGTGCCAGCAGCTTGCGGGTGGGACAGGGGGCCGAGCAGTACTTC,CASSLRVGQGAEQYF
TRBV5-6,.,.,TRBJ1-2,TGTGCCAGCAGCTTGGATGCAACCAGCCATGGCTACACCTTC,CASSLDATSHGYTF
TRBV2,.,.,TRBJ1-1,TGTGCCAGCAGCCCCTCCCCCGCGACCAACACTGAAGCTTTCTTT,CASSPSPATNTEAFF
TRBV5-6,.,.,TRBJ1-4,TGTGCCAGCAGCTTGCGAGGGGAGGGGGATGAAAAACTGTTTTTT,CASSLRGEGDEKLFF
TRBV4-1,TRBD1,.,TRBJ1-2,TGCGCCAGCAGCCAGGGGACAGGCTATGGCTACACCTTC,CASSQGTGYGYTF
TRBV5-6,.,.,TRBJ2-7,TGTGCCAGCAGCCTGTGGGAGCATTCCGAGCAGTACTTC,CASSLWEHSEQYF
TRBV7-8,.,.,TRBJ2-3,TGTGCCAGCAGCACAGATACGCAGTATTTT,CASSTDTQYF
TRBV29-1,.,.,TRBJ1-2,TGCAGCGTTGGGGGACCGCTCTATGGCTACACCTTC,CSVGGPLYGYTF
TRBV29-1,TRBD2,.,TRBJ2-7,TGCAGCGTTGTTGGGATCCGGGAGGACGAGCAGTACTTC,CSVVGIREDEQYF
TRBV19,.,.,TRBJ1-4,TGTGCCAGTAGTATCGCTCAAGTGGCAACTAATGAAAAACTGTTTTTT,CASSIAQVATNEKLFF
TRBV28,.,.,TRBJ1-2,TGTGCCAGCAGGCCCGGAGGCGGAGGCTACACCTTC,CASRPGGGGYTF
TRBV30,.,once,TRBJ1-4,TGTGCCTGGGGCAGGGTTCCCGAAAAACTGTTTTTT,CAWGRVPEKLFF
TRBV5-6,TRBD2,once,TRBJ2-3,TGTGCCAGCAGCAGATTGGTAGCGGGGGACACAGATACGCAGTATTTT,CASSRLVAGDTDTQYF
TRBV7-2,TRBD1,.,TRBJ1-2,TGTGCCAGCACCTACGACAGGGGGGATGGCTACACCTTC,CASTYDRGDGYTF
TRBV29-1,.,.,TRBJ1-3,TGCAGCGTTGCCATCTCTGGAAACACCATATATTTT,CSVAISGNTIYF
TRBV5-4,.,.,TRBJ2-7,TGTGCCAGCAGCTTGGCCGGACGTGCCGGAGAGCAGTACTTC,CASSLAGRAGEQYF
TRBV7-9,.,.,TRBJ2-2,TGTGCCGGGGAAGAAGGATATACGAACACCGGGGAGCTGTTTTTT,CAGEEGYTNTGELFF
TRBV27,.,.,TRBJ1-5,TGTGCCAGCAGCTTAGACTCGGGCTATCAGCCCCAGCATTTT,CASSLDSGYQPQHF
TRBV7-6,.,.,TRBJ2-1,TGTGCCAGCAGCTTAGGGAGACTAGTTCGGGGAAACAATGAGCAGTTCTTC,CASSLGRLVRGNNEQFF
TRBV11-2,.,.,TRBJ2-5,TGTGCCAGCAGCTTAGAGTCCCAGGCCGTAGAGACCCAGTACTTC,CASSLESQAVETQYF
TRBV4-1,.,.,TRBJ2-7,TGCGCCAGCAGCCAAGAGAGGACTGGCTCCTACGAGCAGTACTTC,CASSQERTGSYEQYF
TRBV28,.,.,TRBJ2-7,TGTGCCAGCAGTGAGACCGACTACGAGCAGTACTTC,CASSETDYEQYF
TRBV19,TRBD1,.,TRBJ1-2,TGTGCCAGTAGTATATTAACAGGGGGTGGCTATGGCTACACCTTC,CASSILTGGGYGYTF
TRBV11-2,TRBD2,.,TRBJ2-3,TGTGCCAGCAGCTCTAAGCGGGAGAAGTCAGATACGCAGTATTTT,CASSSKREKSDTQYF
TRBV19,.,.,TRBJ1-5,TGTGCCAGTAGTCTAGCCGGGTCGATAGGGAGCAATCAGCCCCAGCATTTT,CASSLAGSIGSNQPQHF
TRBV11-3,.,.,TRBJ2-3,TGTGCCAGCAAGGGGCTAGCGAGCACAGATACGCAGTATTTT,CASKGLASTDTQYF
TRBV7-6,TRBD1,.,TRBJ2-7,TGTGCCAGCAGCCCGGGACAGGGGGGCGTCGAGCAGTACTTC,CASSPGQGGVEQYF
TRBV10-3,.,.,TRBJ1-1,TGTGGAGCCGGAGGGGGTGGGAACACTGAAGCTTTCTTT,CGAGGGGNTEAFF
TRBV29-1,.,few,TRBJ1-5,TGCAGCGCCGTTACAGGGTTCAATCAGCCCCAGCATTTT,CSAVTGFNQPQHF
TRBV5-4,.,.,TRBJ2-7,TGTGCCAGCACTTTTCAGGGTACCTACGAGCAGTACTTC,CASTFQGTYEQYF
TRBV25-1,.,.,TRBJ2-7,TGTGCCAGCGGCTACAGTCGGAGCTCGATTTACGAGCAGTACTTC,CASGYSRSSIYEQYF
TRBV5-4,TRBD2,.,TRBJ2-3,TGTGCCAGCAGCTACACGGGAGGAAAAGATACGCAGTATTTT,CASSYTGGKDTQYF
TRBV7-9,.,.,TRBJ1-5,TGTGCCAGCAGCTTAGGTGACAGTAAGCAGCCCCAGCATTTT,CASSLGDSKQPQHF
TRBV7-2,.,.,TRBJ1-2,TGTGCCAGCAGCCGAAATGGGTTAAGCTATGGCTACACCTTC,CASSRNGLSYGYTF